This is a list of T cell receptor beta chains from one sample in a study of blood T cell repertoires in COVID-19. The protocol was immunoSEQ multiplex PCR, while the TCRdb copy is restricted to in-frame clones and leaves out a portion. Of more than 40,000 clones in the sample, approximately 86% were seen once. The source material was PBMCs or T cells enriched from blood (not recorded which). These receptors all come from a woman between 45 and 60 years old who had recovered from COVID-19. Each CDR3 is given with its conserved first and last residue. The D gene is left open where the match is weak. Size values are once, few and many counts, or a class for expanded clones, and some rows have none.

14	TRBV18	-	TRBD1	TRBJ2-1	TGTGCCAGTTCTCGGGACAGTACCTACAATGAGCAGTTCTTC	CASSRDSTYNEQFF
11	TRBV7-9	-	-	TRBJ2-7	TGTGCCAGCAGCCAACTTCTGGAGCAGTACTTC	CASSQLLEQYF
14	TRBV10-3	few	-	TRBJ2-3	TGTGCCATCAGTGACAGGGGAGCCATGAATACGCAGTATTTT	CAISDRGAMNTQYF
13	TRBV6-5	-	-	TRBJ1-1	TGTGCCAGCAGTCGGACAGCCAACACTGAAGCTTTCTTT	CASSRTANTEAFF
13	TRBV28	once	-	TRBJ1-2	TGTGCCAGCAGTTTACAGGGGATCTATGGCTACACCTTC	CASSLQGIYGYTF
12	TRBV12-3/TRBV12-4	few	-	TRBJ1-5	TGTGCCAGCACCCGGGGTGATCGGCCCCAGCATTTT	CASTRGDRPQHF
14	TRBV18	-	-	TRBJ1-1	TGTGCCAGCTCACCACAGGGGAAGAACACTGAAGCTTTCTTT	CASSPQGKNTEAFF
15	TRBV7-9	-	TRBD2	TRBJ2-3	TGTGCCAGCAGCCCACTCGCGGGGGGAACAGATACGCAGTATTTT	CASSPLAGGTDTQYF
16	TRBV3-1/TRBV3-2	-	TRBD1	TRBJ2-1	TGTGCCAGCAGCCCGAGGGGACAGGGGGAGGGCAATGAGCAGTTCTTC	CASSPRGQGEGNEQFF
13	TRBV5-1	-	TRBD1	TRBJ1-6	TGCGCCAGCAGCTTAGACAGGGATTCACCCCTCCACTTT	CASSLDRDSPLHF
14	TRBV21-1	few	-	TRBJ2-7	TGTGCCAGCAGCAAAAGGCCCGGGACTGACGAGCAGTACTTC	CASSKRPGTDEQYF
15	TRBV4-3	-	TRBD1	TRBJ1-1	TGCGCCAGCAGCCAAGACCGACAGGGCTTCTCTGAAGCTTTCTTT	CASSQDRQGFSEAFF
13	TRBV3-1/TRBV3-2	-	TRBD1	TRBJ2-3	TGTGCCAGCAGCCTACAGGGGGCGGATACGCAGTATTTT	CASSLQGADTQYF
13	TRBV18	-	-	TRBJ1-2	TGTGCCAGCTCACCACTCGGGGATCATGGCTACACCTTC	CASSPLGDHGYTF
15	TRBV5-4	-	-	TRBJ2-3	TGTGCCAGCAGCAGAGAAAGCAGGATCACAGATACGCAGTATTTT	CASSRESRITDTQYF
15	TRBV5-1	once	-	TRBJ2-1	TGCGCCAGCAGCCTGGGGGCAGGCGGGGTAGATGAGCAGTTCTTC	CASSLGAGGVDEQFF
13	TRBV29-1	-	-	TRBJ2-4	TGCAGCGTTGTCCAACAGGTCAAAAACATTCAGTACTTC	CSVVQQVKNIQYF
16	TRBV7-9	-	-	TRBJ1-5	TGTGCCAGCAGCTTAGCGGCAGGGGCCGTTAATCAGCCCCAGCATTTT	CASSLAAGAVNQPQHF
13	TRBV19	few	-	TRBJ1-1	TGTGCCAGTAGTCTAACAGGGAACACTGAAGCTTTCTTT	CASSLTGNTEAFF